These T cell receptor beta chains were read from a single sample in a study of blood T cell repertoires in COVID-19. Sequenced by immunoSEQ multiplex PCR; TCRdb stores in-frame clones only, minus some. The sample lists 16,000 or so clones, roughly nine tenths occurring once. Sequencing was done on a sample of peripheral blood. The receptors shown here come from an elderly man with acute or convalescent COVID-19. Each CDR3 is given with its conserved first and last residue.

j_call: TRBJ2-6; v_call: TRBV19; cdr3_aa: CASSIGGTGGSGANVLTF
j_call: TRBJ1-3; v_call: TRBV19; cdr3_aa: CASSGLQGATLTAGNTIYF
j_call: TRBJ1-2; v_call: TRBV19; cdr3_aa: CASSMDSNYGYTF
j_call: TRBJ1-2; v_call: TRBV27; cdr3_aa: CASRLGGNRSRGYTF
j_call: TRBJ2-7; v_call: TRBV9; cdr3_aa: CASSVATGSPYEQYF
j_call: TRBJ2-1; v_call: TRBV29-1; cdr3_aa: CSVEDRGDEQFF
j_call: TRBJ2-5; v_call: TRBV7-3; cdr3_aa: CASSPGDSPETQYF
j_call: TRBJ1-1; v_call: TRBV7-9; cdr3_aa: CASSLEPLTGAFF
j_call: TRBJ1-3; v_call: TRBV3-1/TRBV3-2; cdr3_aa: CASSPRDRGNTIYF
j_call: TRBJ2-7; v_call: TRBV5-1; cdr3_aa: CASSYGGTGSYEQYF
j_call: TRBJ2-3; v_call: TRBV15; cdr3_aa: CATSSFRLAGDPQDTQYF
j_call: TRBJ1-3; v_call: TRBV19; cdr3_aa: CAATGTGLGNTIYF
j_call: TRBJ2-7; v_call: TRBV3-1/TRBV3-2; cdr3_aa: CASSQYLEQYF
j_call: TRBJ1-1; v_call: TRBV18; cdr3_aa: CASSPSGPMTMNTEAFF
j_call: TRBJ2-1; v_call: TRBV24-1; cdr3_aa: CATSDPPGQGIPNEQFF
j_call: TRBJ2-1; v_call: TRBV10-3; cdr3_aa: CAISESGGGDNEQFF
j_call: TRBJ1-1; v_call: TRBV12-3/TRBV12-4; cdr3_aa: CASSLDRVTAFF
j_call: TRBJ2-1; v_call: TRBV27; cdr3_aa: CASSPEPTSGVSDEQFF
j_call: TRBJ2-1; v_call: TRBV19; cdr3_aa: CASSIRLAGSSYNEQFF
j_call: TRBJ2-5; v_call: TRBV9; cdr3_aa: CASSVAGTGGTQYF
j_call: TRBJ1-1; v_call: TRBV10-3; cdr3_aa: CAISGAGVDTEAFF
j_call: TRBJ2-5; v_call: TRBV7-8; cdr3_aa: CASSSHQTSKETQYF
j_call: TRBJ1-6; v_call: TRBV6-5; cdr3_aa: CASSTGTGGNSPLHF
j_call: TRBJ2-1; v_call: TRBV7-3; cdr3_aa: CASSLTGGSYNEQFF
j_call: TRBJ2-5; v_call: TRBV6-1; cdr3_aa: CASSAPGLSRQETQYF
j_call: TRBJ2-7; v_call: TRBV30; cdr3_aa: CAWPDRPLSEKQYF
j_call: TRBJ1-2; v_call: TRBV28; cdr3_aa: CASTRSVPGGYTF
j_call: TRBJ2-7; v_call: TRBV12-3/TRBV12-4; cdr3_aa: CASRRGGLREQYF
j_call: TRBJ2-5; v_call: TRBV14; cdr3_aa: CASSTYRGLQETQYF
j_call: TRBJ1-2; v_call: TRBV24-1; cdr3_aa: CATSDFGVNYGYTF
j_call: TRBJ2-1; v_call: TRBV15; cdr3_aa: CATSRETGKQFF
j_call: TRBJ1-4; v_call: TRBV5-4; cdr3_aa: CASSSGSGRGNEKLFF
j_call: TRBJ2-2; v_call: TRBV30; cdr3_aa: CAWEAGANTGELFF
j_call: TRBJ1-2; v_call: TRBV5-1; cdr3_aa: CASSFAGRDYGYTF
j_call: TRBJ1-3; v_call: TRBV11-2; cdr3_aa: CASSPGGNSGNTIYF
j_call: TRBJ2-1; v_call: TRBV7-9; cdr3_aa: CASSLGQGYYNEQFF
j_call: TRBJ1-1; v_call: TRBV19; cdr3_aa: CASQEQGFSTEAFF
j_call: TRBJ2-2; v_call: TRBV10-3; cdr3_aa: CAISEGLAGLTGELFF
j_call: TRBJ1-3; v_call: TRBV30; cdr3_aa: CAWSTGSNSGNTIYF
j_call: TRBJ2-5; v_call: TRBV6-5; cdr3_aa: CASSDSRAQYF
j_call: TRBJ1-5; v_call: TRBV6-5; cdr3_aa: CASHTGERQPQHF
j_call: TRBJ2-5; v_call: TRBV27; cdr3_aa: CASSLGGLPQETQYF
j_call: TRBJ1-1; v_call: TRBV27; cdr3_aa: CASSSGGSGNTEAFF